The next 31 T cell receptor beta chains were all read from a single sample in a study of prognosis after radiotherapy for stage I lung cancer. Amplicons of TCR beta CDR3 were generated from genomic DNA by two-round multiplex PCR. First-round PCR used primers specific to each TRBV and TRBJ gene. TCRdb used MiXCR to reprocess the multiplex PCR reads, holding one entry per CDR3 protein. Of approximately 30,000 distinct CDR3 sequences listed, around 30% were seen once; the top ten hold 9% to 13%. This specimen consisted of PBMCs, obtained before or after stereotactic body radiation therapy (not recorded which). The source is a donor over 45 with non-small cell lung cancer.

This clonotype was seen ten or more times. The CDR3 DNA sequence: TGTGCCAGCAGCCTGGGACAGGGGACGAGCGAGCAGTACTTC. Protein product: CASSLGQGTSEQYF. V and J are TRBV7-9 and TRBJ2-7, with 10 positions matching TRBD1. This CDR3 is 14 amino acids long. Per germline, CDR1 SEHNR and CDR2 FQNEAQ (reference sequence). Losses at the gene ends were 5 bases for V and 6 bases for J; bases not matched to a gene: 7.

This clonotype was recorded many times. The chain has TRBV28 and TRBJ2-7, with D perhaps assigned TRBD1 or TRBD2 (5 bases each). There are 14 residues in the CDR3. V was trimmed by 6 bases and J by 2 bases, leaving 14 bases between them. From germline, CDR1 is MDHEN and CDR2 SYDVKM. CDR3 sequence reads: CASRPGTATYEQYF. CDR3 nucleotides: TGTGCCAGCAGACCCGGGACGGCAACCTACGAGCAGTACTTC.

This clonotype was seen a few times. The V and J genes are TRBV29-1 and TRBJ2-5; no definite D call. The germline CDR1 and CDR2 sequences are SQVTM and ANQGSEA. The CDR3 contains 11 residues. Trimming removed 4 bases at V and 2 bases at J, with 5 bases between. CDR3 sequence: CSVGNQETQYF. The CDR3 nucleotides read TGCAGCGTTGGGAATCAAGAGACCCAGTACTTC.

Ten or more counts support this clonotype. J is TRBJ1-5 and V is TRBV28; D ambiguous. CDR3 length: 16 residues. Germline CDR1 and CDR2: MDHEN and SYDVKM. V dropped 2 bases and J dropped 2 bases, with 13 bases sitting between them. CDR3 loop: CASSLGPSRRNQPQHF. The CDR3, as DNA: TGTGCCAGCAGTTTAGGGCCGTCTCGGCGCAATCAGCCCCAGCATTTT.

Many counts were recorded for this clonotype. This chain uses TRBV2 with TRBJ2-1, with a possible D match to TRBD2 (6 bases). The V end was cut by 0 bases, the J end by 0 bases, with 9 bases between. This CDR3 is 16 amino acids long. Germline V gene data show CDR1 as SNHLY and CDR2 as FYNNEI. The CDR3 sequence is CASSEAGLSSYNEQFF. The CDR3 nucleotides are TGTGCCAGCAGTGAAGCAGGACTATCCTCCTACAATGAGCAGTTCTTC. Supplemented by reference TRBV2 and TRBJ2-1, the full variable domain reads EPEVTQTPSHQVTQMGQEVILRCVPISNHLYFYWYRQILGQKVEFLVSFYNNEISEKSEIFDDQFSVERPDGSNFTLKIRSTKLEDSAMYFCASSEAGLSSYNEQFFGPGTRLTVL.

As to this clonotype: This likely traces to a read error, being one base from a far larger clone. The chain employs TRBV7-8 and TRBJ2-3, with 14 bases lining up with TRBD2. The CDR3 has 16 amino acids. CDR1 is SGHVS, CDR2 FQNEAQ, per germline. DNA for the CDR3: TGTGCCAGCAGATCGGGACTAGCGGGAGCGACAGATAAGCAGTATTTT. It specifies CASRSGLAGATDKQYF.

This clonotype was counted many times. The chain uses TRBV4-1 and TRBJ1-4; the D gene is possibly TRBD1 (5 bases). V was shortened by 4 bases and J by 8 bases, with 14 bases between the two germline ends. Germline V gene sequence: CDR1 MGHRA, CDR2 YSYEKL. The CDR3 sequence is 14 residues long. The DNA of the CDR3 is TGCGCCAGCAGCCCAGGGCGTGGGTTAGAAAAACTGTTTTTT. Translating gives CASSPGRGLEKLFF.

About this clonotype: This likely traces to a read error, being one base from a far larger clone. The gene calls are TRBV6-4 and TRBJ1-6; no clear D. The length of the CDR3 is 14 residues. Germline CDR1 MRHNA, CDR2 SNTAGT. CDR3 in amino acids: CASRGTAHNSTLHF. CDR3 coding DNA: TGTGCCAGCAGGGGAACAGCGCATAATTCAACCCTCCACTTT.

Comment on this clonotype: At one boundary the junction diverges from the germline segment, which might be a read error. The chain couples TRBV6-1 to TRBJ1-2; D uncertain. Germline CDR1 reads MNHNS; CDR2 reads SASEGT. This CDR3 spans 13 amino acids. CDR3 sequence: CASSETCLRGYIF. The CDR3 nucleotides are TGTGCCAGCAGTGAGACATGTTTAAGAGGCTACATCTTC.

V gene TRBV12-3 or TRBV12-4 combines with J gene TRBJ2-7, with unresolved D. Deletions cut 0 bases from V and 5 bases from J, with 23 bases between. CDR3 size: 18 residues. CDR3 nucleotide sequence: TGTGCCAGCAGTTTAGCAGGGATGGTGATGTATATAGTCCACGAGCAGTACTTC. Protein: CASSLAGMVMYIVHEQYF.

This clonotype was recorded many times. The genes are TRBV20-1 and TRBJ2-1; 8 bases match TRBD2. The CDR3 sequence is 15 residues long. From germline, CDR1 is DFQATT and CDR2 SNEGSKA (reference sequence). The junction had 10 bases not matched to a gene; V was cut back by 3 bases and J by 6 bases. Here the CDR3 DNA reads TGCAGTGCTAGGGACAAAAGCGGGAGAAGCAATGAGCAGTTCTTC. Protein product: CSARDKSGRSNEQFF.

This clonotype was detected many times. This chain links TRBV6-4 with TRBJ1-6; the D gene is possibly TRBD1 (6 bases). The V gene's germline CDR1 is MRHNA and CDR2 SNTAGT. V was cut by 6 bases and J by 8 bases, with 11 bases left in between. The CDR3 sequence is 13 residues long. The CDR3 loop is CASRADSYSPLHF. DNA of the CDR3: TGTGCCAGCAGAGCGGACAGTTATTCACCCCTCCACTTT.

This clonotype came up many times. The CDR3 nucleotides read TGTGCCAGCAGTGTCCGGGACAGGGGGGCGTCTGGCTATGGCTACACCTTC. As protein: CASSVRDRGASGYGYTF. V is TRBV6-1 and J is TRBJ1-2; 11 bases align to TRBD1. V trimming: 4 bases; J trimming: 4 bases; junction bases outside the gene matches: 11. The CDR3 has 17 amino acids. Germline V gene data show CDR1 as MNHNS and CDR2 as SASEGT.

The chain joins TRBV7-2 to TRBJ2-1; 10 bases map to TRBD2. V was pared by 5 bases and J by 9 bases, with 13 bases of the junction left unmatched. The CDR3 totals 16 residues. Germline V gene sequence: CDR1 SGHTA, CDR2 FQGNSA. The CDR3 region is CASSTLCSGRVVEQFF. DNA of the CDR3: TGTGCCAGCAGCACCCTTTGCAGCGGGAGGGTCGTTGAGCAGTTCTTC.

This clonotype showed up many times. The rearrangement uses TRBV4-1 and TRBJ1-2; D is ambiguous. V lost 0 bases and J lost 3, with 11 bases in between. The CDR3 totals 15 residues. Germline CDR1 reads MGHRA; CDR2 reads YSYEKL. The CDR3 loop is CASSQEASRDYGYTF. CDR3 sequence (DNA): TGCGCCAGCAGCCAAGAAGCCTCAAGGGACTATGGCTACACCTTC.

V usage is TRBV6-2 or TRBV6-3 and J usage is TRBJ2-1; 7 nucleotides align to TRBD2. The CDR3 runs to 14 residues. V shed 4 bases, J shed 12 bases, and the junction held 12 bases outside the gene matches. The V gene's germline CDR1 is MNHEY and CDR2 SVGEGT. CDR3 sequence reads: CASSFGRLAGAQFF. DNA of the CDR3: TGTGCCAGCAGTTTTGGCCGACTAGCTGGAGCGCAGTTCTTC.

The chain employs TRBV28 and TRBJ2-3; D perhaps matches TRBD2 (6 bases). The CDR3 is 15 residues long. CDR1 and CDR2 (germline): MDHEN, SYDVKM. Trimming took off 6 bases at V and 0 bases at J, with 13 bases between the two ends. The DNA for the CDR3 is TGTGCCAGCAGGCTCCGGGACTTCAGCACAGATACGCAGTATTTT. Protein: CASRLRDFSTDTQYF.

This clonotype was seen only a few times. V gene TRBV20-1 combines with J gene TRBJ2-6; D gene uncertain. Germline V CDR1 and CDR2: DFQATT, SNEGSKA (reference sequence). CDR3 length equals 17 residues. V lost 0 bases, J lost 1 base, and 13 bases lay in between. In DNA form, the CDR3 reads TGCAGTGCTAGAGAAACAGATCAGGTATCTGGGGCCAACGTCCTGACTTTC. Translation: CSARETDQVSGANVLTF.

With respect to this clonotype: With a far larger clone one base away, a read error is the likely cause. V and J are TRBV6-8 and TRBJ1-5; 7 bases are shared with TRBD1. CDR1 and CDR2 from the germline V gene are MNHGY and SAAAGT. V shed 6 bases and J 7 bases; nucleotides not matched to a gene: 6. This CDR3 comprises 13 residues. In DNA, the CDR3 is TGTGCCAGCAGGGACAGGCTTGACCAGCCCCAGCATTTT. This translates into CASRDRLDQPQHF.

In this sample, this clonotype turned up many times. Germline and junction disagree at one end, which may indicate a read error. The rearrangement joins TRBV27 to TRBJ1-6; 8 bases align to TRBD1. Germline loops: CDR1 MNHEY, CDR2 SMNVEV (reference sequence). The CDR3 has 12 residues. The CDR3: CASRTRDRPLRF. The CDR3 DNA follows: TGTGCCAGCAGAACTCGGGACAGGCCCCTCAGATTT.

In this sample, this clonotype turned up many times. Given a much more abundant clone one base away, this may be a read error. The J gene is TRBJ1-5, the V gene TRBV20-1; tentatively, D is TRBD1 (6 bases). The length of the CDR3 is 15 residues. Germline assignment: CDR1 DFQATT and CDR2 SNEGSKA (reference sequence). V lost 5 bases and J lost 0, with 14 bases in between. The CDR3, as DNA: TGCAGTGCTGCTCTCGGGACAAATAGCAATCAGCCCCAGCATTTT. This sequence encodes CSAALGTNSNQPQHF.

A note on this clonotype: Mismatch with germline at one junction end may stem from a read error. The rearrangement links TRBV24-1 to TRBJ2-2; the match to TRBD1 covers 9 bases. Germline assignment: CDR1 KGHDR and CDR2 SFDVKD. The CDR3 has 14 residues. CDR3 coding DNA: TGTGCCACCAGTGCCGGGACAGGGCACCGGGGAGCTGATTTT. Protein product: CATSAGTGHRGADF.

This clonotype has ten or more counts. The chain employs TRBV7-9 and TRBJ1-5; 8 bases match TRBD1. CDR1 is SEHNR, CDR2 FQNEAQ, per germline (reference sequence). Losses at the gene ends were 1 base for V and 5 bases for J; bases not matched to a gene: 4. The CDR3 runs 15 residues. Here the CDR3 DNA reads TGTGCCAGCAGCTTAGGGACAGGGAGTTATCAGCCCCAGCATTTT. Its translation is CASSLGTGSYQPQHF. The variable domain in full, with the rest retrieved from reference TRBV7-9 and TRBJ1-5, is DTGVSQNPRHKITKRGQNVTFRCDPISEHNRLYWYRQTLGQGPEFLTYFQNEAQLEKSRLLSDRFSAERPKGSFSTLEIQRTEQGDSAMYLCASSLGTGSYQPQHFGDGTRLSIL.

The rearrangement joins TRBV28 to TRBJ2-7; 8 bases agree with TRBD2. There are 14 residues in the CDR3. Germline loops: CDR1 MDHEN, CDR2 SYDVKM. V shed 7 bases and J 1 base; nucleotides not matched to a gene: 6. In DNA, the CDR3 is TGTGCCAGCAAAAGAGTAGCGGGATCCTACGAGCAGTACTTC. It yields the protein CASKRVAGSYEQYF.

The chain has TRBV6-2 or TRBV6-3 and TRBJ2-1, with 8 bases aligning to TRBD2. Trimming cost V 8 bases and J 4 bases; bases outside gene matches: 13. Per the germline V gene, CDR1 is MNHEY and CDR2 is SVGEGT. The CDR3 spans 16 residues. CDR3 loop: CASQHRSLAGYNEQFF. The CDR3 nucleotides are TGTGCCAGCCAACACCGCAGTCTAGCGGGTTACAATGAGCAGTTCTTC.

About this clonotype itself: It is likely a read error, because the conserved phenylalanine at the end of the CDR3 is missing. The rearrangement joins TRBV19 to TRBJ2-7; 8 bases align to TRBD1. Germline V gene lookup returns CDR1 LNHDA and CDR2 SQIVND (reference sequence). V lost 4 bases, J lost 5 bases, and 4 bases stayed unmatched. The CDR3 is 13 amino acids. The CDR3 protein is CASSTWTGNEQYL. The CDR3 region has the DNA TGTGCCAGTAGTACCTGGACAGGGAACGAGCAGTACTTA.

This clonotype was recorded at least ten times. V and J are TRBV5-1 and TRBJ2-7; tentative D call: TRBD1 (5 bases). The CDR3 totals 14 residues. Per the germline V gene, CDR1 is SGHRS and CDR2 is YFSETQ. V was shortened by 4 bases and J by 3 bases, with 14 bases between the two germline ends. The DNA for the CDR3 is TGCGCCAGCAGCGGCGATACAGGAATCTACGAGCAGTACTTC. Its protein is CASSGDTGIYEQYF.

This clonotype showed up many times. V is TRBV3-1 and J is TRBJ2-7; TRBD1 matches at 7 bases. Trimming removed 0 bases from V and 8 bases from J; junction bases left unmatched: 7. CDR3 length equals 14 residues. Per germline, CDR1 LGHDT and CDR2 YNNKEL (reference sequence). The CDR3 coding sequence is TGTGCCAGCAGCCAAGACGAAGGGGGCTGGAAGCAGTACTTC. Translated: CASSQDEGGWKQYF.

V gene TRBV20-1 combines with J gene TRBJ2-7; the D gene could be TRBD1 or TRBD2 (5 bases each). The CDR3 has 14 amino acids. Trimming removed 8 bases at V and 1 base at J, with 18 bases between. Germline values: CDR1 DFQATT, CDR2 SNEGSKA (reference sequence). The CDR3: CSSPGRGYSYEQYF. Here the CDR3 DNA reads TGCAGTTCCCCGGGACGGGGCTATTCCTACGAGCAGTACTTC.

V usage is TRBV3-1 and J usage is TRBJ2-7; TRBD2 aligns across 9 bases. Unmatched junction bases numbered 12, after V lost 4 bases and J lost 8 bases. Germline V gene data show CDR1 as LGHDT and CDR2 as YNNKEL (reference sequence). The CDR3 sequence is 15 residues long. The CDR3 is CASSRLGTSSFKQYF. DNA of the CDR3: TGTGCCAGCAGCCGGCTGGGGACTAGCTCGTTCAAGCAGTACTTC.

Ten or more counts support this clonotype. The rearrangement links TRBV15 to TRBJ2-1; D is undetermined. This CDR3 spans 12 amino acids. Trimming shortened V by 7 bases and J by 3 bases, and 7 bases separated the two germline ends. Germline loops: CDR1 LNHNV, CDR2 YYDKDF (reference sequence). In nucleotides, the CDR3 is TGTGCCACCATCGGCGGCTACAATGAGCAGTTCTTC. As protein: CATIGGYNEQFF.